This T cell receptor beta chain was identified in a study of radiation and T cells in renal cell carcinoma. The overall study: Nephrectomy followed 15 Gy stereotactic body radiation by 4 weeks.

Time point of the sample: blood 2 weeks post-SBRT. Described treatment: 15 Gy SBRT to primary tumor, nephrectomy 4 weeks later. Radiation-treated patients gave blood at baseline, week 2 and week 4. Assay: immunoSEQ multiplex PCR; the TCRdb copy retains only in-frame clones and omits some. The table lists roughly 120,000 clones, 75% to 85% of them singletons. With 6 bases clipped from V and 0 bases from J, the junction kept 5 bases outside the gene matches. The CDR3 totals 15 residues. Germline V CDR1 and CDR2: LNHDA, SQIVND (reference sequence). The sample was blood, taken from a patient whose treatment included radiotherapy and nephrectomy. This receptor was taken from an older woman with renal cell carcinoma. The V gene is TRBV19, the J gene TRBJ2-7; TRBD2 aligns across 10 bases. In nucleotides, the CDR3 is TGTGCCAGTAGCGGACTAGCGGCTGCCTCCTACGAGCAGTACTTC. It yields the protein CASSGLAAASYEQYF.